This T cell receptor beta chain was captured in a study of Graves' ophthalmopathy and Graves' hyperthyroidism. This clonotype was seen repeatedly, ten times or more. Diagnosis was based on clinical symptoms, serum thyroxine, TRAb, thyroid ultrasound and orbital computed tomography. Amplification targeted the TCR beta CDR3 regions, with RNA transcripts as the source material. HTBI primers primed a first-round RT-PCR, and a second-round multiplex PCR followed. TCRdb re-analysed the multiplex PCR reads in MiXCR, keeping a single row per CDR3 protein. The repertoire consists of a few hundred thousand distinct CDR3 sequences, with approximately 15% occurring once and the leading ten covering 5.5% to 7%. The receptor was isolated from a woman younger than 35 with stable Graves' hyperthyroidism. Sequencing was performed on peripheral blood.

DNA for the CDR3: TGTGCCATCAGTGAGCTCTCCCGGGGGGCCGGGGAGCTGTTTTTT. This translates into CAISELSRGAGELFF. The chain joins TRBV10-3 to TRBJ2-2; 7 bases line up with TRBD2. Germline assignment: CDR1 ENHRY and CDR2 SYGVKD. The CDR3 totals 15 residues. V shed 2 bases, J shed 6 bases, and the junction held 6 bases outside the gene matches.